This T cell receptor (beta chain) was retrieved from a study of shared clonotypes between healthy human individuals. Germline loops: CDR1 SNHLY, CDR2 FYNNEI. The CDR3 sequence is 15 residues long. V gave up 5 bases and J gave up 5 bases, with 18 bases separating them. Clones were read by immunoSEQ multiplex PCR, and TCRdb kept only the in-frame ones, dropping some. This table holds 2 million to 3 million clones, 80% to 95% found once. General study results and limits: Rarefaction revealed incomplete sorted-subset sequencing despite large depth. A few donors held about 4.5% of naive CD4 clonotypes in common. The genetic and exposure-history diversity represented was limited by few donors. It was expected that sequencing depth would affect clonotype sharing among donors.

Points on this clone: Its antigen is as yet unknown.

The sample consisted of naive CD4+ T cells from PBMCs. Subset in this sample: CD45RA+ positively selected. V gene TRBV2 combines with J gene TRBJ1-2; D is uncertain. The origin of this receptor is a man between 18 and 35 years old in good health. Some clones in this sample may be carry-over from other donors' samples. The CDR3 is CASSPTVGSGYGYTF. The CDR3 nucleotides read TGTGCCAGCAGTCCTACCGTTGGCTCCGGGTATGGCTACACCTTC.